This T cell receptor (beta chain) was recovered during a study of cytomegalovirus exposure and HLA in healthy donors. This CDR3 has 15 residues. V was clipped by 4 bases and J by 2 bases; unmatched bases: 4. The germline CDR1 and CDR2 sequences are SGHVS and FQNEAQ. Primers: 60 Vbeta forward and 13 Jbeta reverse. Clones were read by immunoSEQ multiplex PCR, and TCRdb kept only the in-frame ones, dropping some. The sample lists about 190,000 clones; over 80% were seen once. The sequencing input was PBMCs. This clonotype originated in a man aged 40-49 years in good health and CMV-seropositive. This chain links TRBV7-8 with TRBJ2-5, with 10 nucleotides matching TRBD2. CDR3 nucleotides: TGTGCCAGCAGCTCCGGACTAGCGGCACAAGAGACCCAGTACTTC. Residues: CASSSGLAAQETQYF.